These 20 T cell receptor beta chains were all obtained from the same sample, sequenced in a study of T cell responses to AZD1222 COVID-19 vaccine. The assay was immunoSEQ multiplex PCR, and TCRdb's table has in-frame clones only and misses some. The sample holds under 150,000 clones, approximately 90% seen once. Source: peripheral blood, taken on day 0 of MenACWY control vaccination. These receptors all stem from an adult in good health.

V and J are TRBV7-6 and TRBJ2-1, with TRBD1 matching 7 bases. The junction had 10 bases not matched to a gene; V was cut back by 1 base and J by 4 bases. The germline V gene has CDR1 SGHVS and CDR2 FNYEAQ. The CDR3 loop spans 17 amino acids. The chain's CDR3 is CASSLGRTGLRYNEQFF. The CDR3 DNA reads TGTGCCAGCAGCTTAGGGCGGACAGGCTTGAGGTACAATGAGCAGTTCTTC. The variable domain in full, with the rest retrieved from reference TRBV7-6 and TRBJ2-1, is GAGVSQSPRYKVTKRGQDVALRCDPISGHVSLYWYRQALGQGPEFLTYFNYEAQQDKSGLPNDRFSAERPEGSISTLTIQRTEQRDSAMYRCASSLGRTGLRYNEQFFGPGTRLTVL.

The CDR3 DNA follows: TGTGCCAGCAGTTTCTCAGCGCAAGAGACCCAGTACTTC. It yields the protein CASSFSAQETQYF. The V and J genes are TRBV12-3 or TRBV12-4 and TRBJ2-5; D not resolved. The CDR3 is 13 residues long. Between the trimmed V and J ends, which lost 3 bases and 2 bases, there was a span of 7 bases.

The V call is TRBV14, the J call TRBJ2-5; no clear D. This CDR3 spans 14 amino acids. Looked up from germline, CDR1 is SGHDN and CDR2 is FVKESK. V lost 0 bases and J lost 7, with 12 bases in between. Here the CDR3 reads CASSQDSSLGTQYF. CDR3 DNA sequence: TGTGCCAGCAGCCAAGATAGCTCTCTCGGGACCCAGTACTTC. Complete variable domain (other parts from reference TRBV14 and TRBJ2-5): EAGVTQFPSHSVIEKGQTVTLRCDPISGHDNLYWYRRVMGKEIKFLLHFVKESKQDESGMPNNRFLAERTGGTYSTLKVQPAELEDSGVYFCASSQDSSLGTQYFGPGTRLLVL.

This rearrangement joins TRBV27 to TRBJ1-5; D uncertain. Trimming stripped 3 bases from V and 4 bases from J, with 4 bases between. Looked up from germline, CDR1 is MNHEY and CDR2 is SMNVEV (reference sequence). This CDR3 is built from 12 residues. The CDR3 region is CASSFRNQPQHF. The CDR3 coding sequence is TGTGCCAGCAGTTTTCGAAATCAGCCCCAGCATTTT.

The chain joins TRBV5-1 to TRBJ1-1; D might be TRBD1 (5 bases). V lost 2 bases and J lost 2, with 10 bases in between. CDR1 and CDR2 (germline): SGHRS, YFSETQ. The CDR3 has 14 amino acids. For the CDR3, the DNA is TGCGCCAGCAGCTTAGCAACAGGTAACACTGAAGCTTTCTTT. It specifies CASSLATGNTEAFF.

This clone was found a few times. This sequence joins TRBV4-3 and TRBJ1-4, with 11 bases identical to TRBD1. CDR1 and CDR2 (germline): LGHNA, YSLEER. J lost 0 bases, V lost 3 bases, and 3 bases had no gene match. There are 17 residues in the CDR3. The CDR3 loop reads CASSQDRGRATNEKLFF. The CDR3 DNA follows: TGCGCCAGCAGCCAGGACAGGGGGCGGGCAACTAATGAAAAACTGTTTTTT.

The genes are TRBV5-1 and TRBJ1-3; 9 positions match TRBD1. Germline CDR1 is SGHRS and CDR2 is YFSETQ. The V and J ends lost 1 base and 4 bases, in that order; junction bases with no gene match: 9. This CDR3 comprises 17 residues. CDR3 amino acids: CASSLRRGDRDGNTIYF. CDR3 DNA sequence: TGCGCCAGCAGCTTGCGACGGGGGGACAGGGACGGAAACACCATATATTTT.

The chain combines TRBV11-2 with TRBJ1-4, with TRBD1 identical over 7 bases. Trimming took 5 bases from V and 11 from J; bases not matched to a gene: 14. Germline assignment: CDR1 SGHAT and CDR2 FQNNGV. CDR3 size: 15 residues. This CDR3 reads CASSPTRAQGVKLFF. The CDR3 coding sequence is TGTGCCAGCAGCCCAACCCGGGCCCAGGGGGTCAAACTGTTTTTT.

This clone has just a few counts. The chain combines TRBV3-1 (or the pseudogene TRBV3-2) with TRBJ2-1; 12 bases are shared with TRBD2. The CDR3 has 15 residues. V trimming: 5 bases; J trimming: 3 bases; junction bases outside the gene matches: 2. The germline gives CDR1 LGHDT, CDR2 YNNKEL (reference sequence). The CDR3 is CASSETSGSYNEQFF. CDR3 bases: TGTGCCAGCAGCGAGACTAGCGGGAGCTACAATGAGCAGTTCTTC.

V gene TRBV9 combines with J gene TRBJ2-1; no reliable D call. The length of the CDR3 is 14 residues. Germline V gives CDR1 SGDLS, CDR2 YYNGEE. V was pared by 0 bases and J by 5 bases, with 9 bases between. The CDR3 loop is CASSVESAHNEQFF. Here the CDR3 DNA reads TGTGCCAGCAGCGTAGAATCCGCGCACAATGAGCAGTTCTTC.

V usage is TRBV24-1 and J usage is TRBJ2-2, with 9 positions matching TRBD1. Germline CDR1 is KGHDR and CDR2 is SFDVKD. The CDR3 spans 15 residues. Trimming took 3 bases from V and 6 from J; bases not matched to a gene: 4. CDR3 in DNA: TGTGCCACCAGTGATGGGGACAGGGAGGCCGGGGAGCTGTTTTTT. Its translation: CATSDGDREAGELFF.

The CDR3, as DNA: TGTGCCTGGAGGGGGCTCGCAACTAGCGGGAGTTCGCATGAGCAGTTCTTC. Translation gives CAWRGLATSGSSHEQFF. J is TRBJ2-1 and V is TRBV30; 11 bases line up with TRBD2. Germline lookup yields CDR1 GTSNPN and CDR2 SVGIG (reference sequence). The CDR3 is 17 residues long. V lost 3 bases and J lost 8; bases outside the gene matches: 15.

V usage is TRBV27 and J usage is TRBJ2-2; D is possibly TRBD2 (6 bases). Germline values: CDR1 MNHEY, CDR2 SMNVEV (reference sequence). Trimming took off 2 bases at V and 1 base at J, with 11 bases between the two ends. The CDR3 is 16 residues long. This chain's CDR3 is CASSLIPSVNTGELFF. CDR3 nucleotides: TGTGCCAGCAGTTTAATCCCTAGCGTGAACACCGGGGAGCTGTTTTTT.

CDR3 loop: CASSLTSGRSTGELFF. DNA of the CDR3: TGTGCCAGCAGCTTAACCAGCGGGAGGTCCACCGGGGAGCTGTTTTTT. The chain recombines TRBV7-3 with TRBJ2-2; 9 bases map to TRBD2. The CDR3 is 16 amino acids. The ends lost 0 bases at V and 4 bases at J; junction bases unmatched: 3. Germline V gives CDR1 SGHTA, CDR2 FQGTGA.

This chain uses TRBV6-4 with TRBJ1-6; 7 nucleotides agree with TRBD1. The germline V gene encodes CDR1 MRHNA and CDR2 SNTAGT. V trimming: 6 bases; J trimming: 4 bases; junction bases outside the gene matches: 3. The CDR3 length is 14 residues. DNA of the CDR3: TGTGCCAGCAGCTCGACAGGGTATAATTCACCCCTCCACTTT. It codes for CASSSTGYNSPLHF.

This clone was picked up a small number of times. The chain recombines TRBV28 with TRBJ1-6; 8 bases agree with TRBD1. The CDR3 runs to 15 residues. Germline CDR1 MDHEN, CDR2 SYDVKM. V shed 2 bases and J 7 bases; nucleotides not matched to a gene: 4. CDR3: CASSLGTGGNSPLHF. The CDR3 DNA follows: TGTGCCAGCAGTTTAGGGACAGGAGGAAATTCACCCCTCCACTTT.

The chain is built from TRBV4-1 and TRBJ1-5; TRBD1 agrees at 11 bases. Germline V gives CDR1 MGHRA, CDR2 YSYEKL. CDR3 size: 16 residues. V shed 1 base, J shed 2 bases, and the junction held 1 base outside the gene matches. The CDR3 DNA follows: TGCGCCAGCAGCCAAGGGGACAGGGGGGGCAATCAGCCCCAGCATTTT. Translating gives CASSQGDRGGNQPQHF.

DNA of the CDR3: TGTGCCAGCATCCTAGCGGGATCCTACAATGAGCAGTTCTTC. Protein sequence: CASILAGSYNEQFF. The chain links TRBV28 to TRBJ2-1, with 9 bases fitting TRBD2. J lost 1 base, V lost 7 bases, and 2 bases had no gene match. Germline values: CDR1 MDHEN, CDR2 SYDVKM. This CDR3 is built from 14 residues.

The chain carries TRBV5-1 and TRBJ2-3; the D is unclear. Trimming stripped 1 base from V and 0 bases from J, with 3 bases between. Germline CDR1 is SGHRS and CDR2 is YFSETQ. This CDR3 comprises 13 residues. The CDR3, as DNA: TGCGCCAGCAGCTTGCCTAGCACAGATACGCAGTATTTT. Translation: CASSLPSTDTQYF.

The CDR3 DNA follows: TGTGCCAGCAGCCCCACCCCAGGGAACAATCAGCCCCAGCATTTT. This translates into CASSPTPGNNQPQHF. V is TRBV6-2 or TRBV6-3 and J is TRBJ1-5; D is perhaps TRBD1 (5 bases). The CDR3 is 15 amino acids. V lost 6 bases and J lost 3, with 15 bases in between. The germline V gene encodes CDR1 MNHEY and CDR2 SVGEGT.